The following is a TCR beta chain sequence with its context. Everyone who took part was roughly 18 to 89 years old, and they came from about two dozen US areas. Cohorts were determined from participant-reported clinical history. Method: immunoSEQ multiplex PCR; TCRdb's copy keeps in-frame clones and lacks some. The table lists about 180,000 clones, roughly 87% of them singletons, with 1% to 1.5% in the top ten. These data originate in a study of blood T cell repertoires in COVID-19. Overall study: COVID-19 samples collected from the United States, Italy and Spain covered acute and convalescent phases. From T cells, B-cell-depleted T cells, or PBMCs came the material, which was cDNA or gDNA.

V lost 7 bases to trimming and J lost 4 bases; unmatched junction nucleotides: 7. Germline CDR1 reads SNHLY; CDR2 reads FYNNEI. This CDR3 has 14 residues. The receptor was isolated from a human donor with acute COVID-19. The donor label of this sample is uncertain. This chain uses TRBV2 with TRBJ2-7; 10 bases fit TRBD1. Sequences were obtained from PBMCs or T cells enriched from blood (not recorded which). DNA of the CDR3: TGTGCCAGCACTCGACAGGGGGCATTGTACGAGCAGTACTTC. Translation gives CASTRQGALYEQYF.